This entry concerns a single TCR beta chain. Its specificity is not known. This sample is part of a study of CD4+ T cells in melanoma. TCRdb's copy holds only in-frame clones and misses some; the assay was immunoSEQ multiplex PCR. In the table there are about 21,000 clones, around 80% of which are singletons. V trimming: 5 bases; J trimming: 3 bases; junction bases outside the gene matches: 7. This CDR3 is built from 15 residues. Germline V gives CDR1 MNHEY, CDR2 SVGAGI. Study observations and caveats: CD8+ T cell, macrophage and B cell function reportedly correlated with neoantigen-specific CD4+ T cells. Neoantigen-specific CD4+ T cells in melanoma reportedly had diverse differentiation states.

This rearrangement joins TRBV6-5 to TRBJ2-3; TRBD1 aligns across 8 bases. The sequence was collected from a human donor with melanoma. The sample comprised cells from a culture (not recorded whether cultured in vitro). The CDR3 protein is CASSPRGRGTDTQYF. The CDR3 nucleotides are TGTGCCAGCAGTCCCAGGGGGCGAGGGACAGATACGCAGTATTTT.